These 13 T cell receptor beta chains came from one sample sequenced in a study of control samples from healthy donors and cancer patients. Produced via immunoSEQ multiplex PCR; TCRdb's table is partial and in-frame only. The sample carries under 130,000 clones, about four fifths recorded once. Input material: blood. These receptors were collected from a woman between 45 and 65 years old in good health.

CDR3 bases: TGTGCCAGCAGGGTCAGCCATACAACCGGGGAGCTGTTTTTT. Translated: CASRVSHTTGELFF. The J gene is TRBJ2-2, the V gene TRBV9; no clear D. This CDR3 is 14 amino acids long. In germline, CDR1 is SGDLS, CDR2 YYNGEE. V lost 5 bases and J lost 5, with 13 bases in between. Together with reference TRBV9 and TRBJ2-2, the CDR3 gives the full variable domain: DSGVTQTPKHLITATGQRVTLRCSPRSGDLSVYWYQQSLDQGLQFLIQYYNGEERAKGNILERFSAQQFPDLHSELNLSSLELGDSALYFCASRVSHTTGELFFGEGSRLTVL.

The rearrangement joins TRBV18 to TRBJ2-7; no firm D call. The CDR3 extends over 11 amino acids. Germline values: CDR1 KGHSH, CDR2 LQKENI. V was shortened by 3 bases and J by 3 bases, with 3 bases between the two germline ends. In nucleotides, the CDR3 is TGTGCCAGCTCACCCGGCTACGAGCAGTACTTC. This encodes CASSPGYEQYF.

J is TRBJ1-6 and V is TRBV27; possible D gene TRBD1, 6 bases. Trimming took 4 bases from V and 2 from J, leaving 9 bases between them. Per the germline V gene, CDR1 is MNHEY and CDR2 is SMNVEV (reference sequence). This CDR3 is built from 15 residues. The CDR3 nucleotides are TGTGCCAGCAGTTCCGACAGGCCCTATAATTCACCCCTCCACTTT. Protein: CASSSDRPYNSPLHF.

This clone has only a few counts. The J gene is TRBJ1-2, the V gene TRBV28; the D gene is possibly TRBD1 (5 bases). V shed 7 bases and J shed 6 bases, with 12 bases lying between them. CDR1 is MDHEN, CDR2 SYDVKM, per germline. This CDR3 is built from 12 residues. The CDR3 nucleotides are TGTGCCAGCAACTGGGGACGCAATGGCTACACCTTC. This gives the protein CASNWGRNGYTF.

The chain recombines TRBV12-3 or TRBV12-4 with TRBJ2-3; D perhaps matches TRBD2 (5 bases). The germline V and J ends were trimmed by 3 bases and 4 bases, with 8 bases remaining between them. This CDR3 has 13 residues. CDR3 loop: CASSFRGADTQYF. CDR3 nucleotides: TGTGCCAGCAGTTTTCGGGGAGCAGATACGCAGTATTTT.

The chain combines TRBV6-1 with TRBJ1-5; TRBD1 matches at 8 bases. The trim removed 1 base at V and 4 bases at J, leaving 6 bases unmatched. The germline gives CDR1 MNHNS, CDR2 SASEGT. CDR3 length: 16 residues. CDR3 coding DNA: TGTGCCAGCAGTGAAGGGACAGGGTTTTTGAATCAGCCCCAGCATTTT. Translation: CASSEGTGFLNQPQHF.

CDR3 DNA sequence: TGTGCCAGTAGTAGACGGACAGGGGGCGGGAACACTGAAGCTTTCTTT. Protein product: CASSRRTGGGNTEAFF. The chain joins TRBV19 to TRBJ1-1; 11 bases fit TRBD1. Germline CDR1 LNHDA, CDR2 SQIVND (reference sequence). The CDR3 has 16 amino acids. V lost 4 bases to trimming and J lost 1 base; unmatched junction nucleotides: 5.

This rearrangement joins TRBV7-3 to TRBJ2-3; TRBD1 might be the D (5 bases). V gave up 3 bases and J gave up 5 bases, with 9 bases separating them. Germline assignment: CDR1 SGHTA and CDR2 FQGTGA. There are 13 residues in the CDR3. Here the CDR3 reads CASSFSQGDTQYF. CDR3 DNA sequence: TGTGCCAGCAGCTTTAGTCAGGGAGATACGCAGTATTTT.

The rearrangement joins TRBV5-1 to TRBJ2-7; the match to TRBD2 covers 9 bases. The ends lost 4 bases at V and 0 bases at J; junction bases unmatched: 8. Germline assignment: CDR1 SGHRS and CDR2 YFSETQ. The CDR3 runs to 16 residues. This CDR3 is CASSGGLASASYEQYF. CDR3 DNA: TGCGCCAGCAGCGGGGGACTAGCCTCAGCCTCCTACGAGCAGTACTTC.

In this sample, this clone turned up a few times. This rearrangement joins TRBV6-2 or TRBV6-3 to TRBJ2-3; D possibly corresponds to TRBD2 (5 bases). Trimming took off 6 bases at V and 3 bases at J, with 19 bases between the two ends. Germline CDR1 MNHEY, CDR2 SVGEGT. The CDR3 runs to 16 residues. The CDR3 loop reads CASSRDNTRRTDTQYF. CDR3 bases: TGTGCCAGCAGCCGGGATAATACCAGGAGGACAGATACGCAGTATTTT.

V gene TRBV7-2 combines with J gene TRBJ1-1; unclear D gene. This CDR3 contains 15 residues. V was clipped by 5 bases and J by 1 base, with 14 bases between them. CDR1 and CDR2 (germline): SGHTA, FQGNSA. This CDR3 is CASSLRRTENTEAFF. CDR3 nucleotides: TGTGCCAGCAGCCTAAGACGGACGGAGAACACTGAAGCTTTCTTT.

The chain carries TRBV5-6 and TRBJ2-7; 7 nucleotides align to TRBD1. V shed 4 bases and J 5 bases; nucleotides not matched to a gene: 12. Germline CDR1 reads SGHDT; CDR2 reads YYEEEE. The length of the CDR3 is 15 residues. The CDR3 is CASSPAGTVRDEQYF. CDR3 bases: TGTGCCAGCAGCCCGGCCGGGACAGTAAGAGACGAGCAGTACTTC.

The J gene is TRBJ2-2, the V gene TRBV4-2; the D is unclear. The CDR3 consists of 14 residues. V shed 1 base and J shed 7 bases, with 10 bases lying between them. Germline loops: CDR1 LGHNA, CDR2 YNFKEQ. The CDR3, as DNA: TGTGCCAGCAGCCAAGGTATCGTAGGCGGGGAGCTGTTTTTT. This translates into CASSQGIVGGELFF.